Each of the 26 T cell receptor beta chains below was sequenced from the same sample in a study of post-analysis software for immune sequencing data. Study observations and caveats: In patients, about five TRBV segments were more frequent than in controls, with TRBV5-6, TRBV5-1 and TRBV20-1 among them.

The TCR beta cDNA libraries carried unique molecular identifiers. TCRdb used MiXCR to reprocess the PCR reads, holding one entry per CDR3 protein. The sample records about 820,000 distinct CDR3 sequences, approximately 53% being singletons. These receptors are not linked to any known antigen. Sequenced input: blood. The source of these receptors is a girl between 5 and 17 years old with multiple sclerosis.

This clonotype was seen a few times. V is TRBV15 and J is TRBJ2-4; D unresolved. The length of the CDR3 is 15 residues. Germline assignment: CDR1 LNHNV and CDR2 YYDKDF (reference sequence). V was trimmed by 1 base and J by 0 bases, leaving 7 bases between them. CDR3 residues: CATSRVSLAKNIQYF. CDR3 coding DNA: TGTGCCACCAGCAGAGTCAGTCTAGCCAAAAACATTCAGTACTTC.

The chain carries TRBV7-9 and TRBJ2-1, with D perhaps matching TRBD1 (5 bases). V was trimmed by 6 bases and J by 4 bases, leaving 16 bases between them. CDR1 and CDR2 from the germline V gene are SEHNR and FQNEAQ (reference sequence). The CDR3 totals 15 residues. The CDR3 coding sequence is TGTGCCAGCAGACGCGACAGTCAGGAGTACAATGAGCAGTTCTTC. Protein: CASRRDSQEYNEQFF.

The CDR3 loop is CASSKLAGGYNEQFF. The CDR3 nucleotides read TGTGCCAGCAGCAAACTAGCGGGAGGCTACAATGAGCAGTTCTTC. J is TRBJ2-1 and V is TRBV7-2; 12 bases line up with TRBD2. The CDR3 extends over 15 amino acids. The V gene's germline CDR1 is SGHTA and CDR2 FQGNSA. Germline trimming cut 5 bases from V and 3 bases from J; bases unmatched to any gene: 2. The full variable domain, completed using reference TRBV7-2 and TRBJ2-1, is GAGVSQSPSNKVTEKGKDVELRCDPISGHTALYWYRQSLGQGLEFLIYFQGNSAPDKSGLPSDRFSAERTGGSVSTLTIQRTQQEDSAVYLCASSKLAGGYNEQFFGPGTRLTVL.

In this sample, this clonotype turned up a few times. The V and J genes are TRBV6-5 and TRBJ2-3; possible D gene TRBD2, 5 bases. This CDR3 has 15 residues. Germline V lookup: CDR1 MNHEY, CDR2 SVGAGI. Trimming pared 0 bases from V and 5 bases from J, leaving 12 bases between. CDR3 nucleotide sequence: TGTGCCAGCAGTTACTCGAGGGCAACTGGAGATACGCAGTATTTT. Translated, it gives CASSYSRATGDTQYF.

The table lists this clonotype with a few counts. The CDR3 DNA is TGTGCCAGCAGTGCTCAGGGACCCTCCTACAATGAGCAGTTCTTC. Amino acid sequence: CASSAQGPSYNEQFF. The chain has TRBV2 and TRBJ2-1; either TRBD1 or TRBD2 may fit D (5 bases each). Trimming stripped 4 bases from V and 0 bases from J, with 10 bases between. Germline CDR1 and CDR2: SNHLY and FYNNEI. The CDR3 extends over 15 amino acids.

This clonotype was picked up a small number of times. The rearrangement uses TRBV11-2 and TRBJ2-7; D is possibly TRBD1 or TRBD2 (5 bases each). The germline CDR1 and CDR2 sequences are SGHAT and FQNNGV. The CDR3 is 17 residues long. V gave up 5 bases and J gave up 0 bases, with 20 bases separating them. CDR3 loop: CASSPGRGYKVSYEQYF. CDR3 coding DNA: TGTGCCAGCAGCCCGGGACGGGGCTACAAGGTCTCCTACGAGCAGTACTTC. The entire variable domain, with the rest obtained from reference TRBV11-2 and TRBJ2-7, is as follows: EAGVAQSPRYKIIEKRQSVAFWCNPISGHATLYWYQQILGQGPKLLIQFQNNGVVDDSQLPKDRFSAERLKGVDSTLKIQPAKLEDSAVYLCASSPGRGYKVSYEQYFGPGTRLTVT.

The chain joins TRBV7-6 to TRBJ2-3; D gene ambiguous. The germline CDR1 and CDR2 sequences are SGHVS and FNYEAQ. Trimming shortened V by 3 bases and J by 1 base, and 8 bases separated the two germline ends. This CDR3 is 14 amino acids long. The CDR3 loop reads CASSFDAGTDTQYF. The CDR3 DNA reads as TGTGCCAGCAGCTTTGATGCGGGCACAGATACGCAGTATTTT.

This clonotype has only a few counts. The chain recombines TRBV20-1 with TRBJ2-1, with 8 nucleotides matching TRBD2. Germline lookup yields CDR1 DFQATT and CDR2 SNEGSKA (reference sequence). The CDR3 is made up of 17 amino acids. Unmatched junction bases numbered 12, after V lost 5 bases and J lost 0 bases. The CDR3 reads CSASGGLVGRSYNEQFF. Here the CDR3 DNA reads TGCAGTGCTTCCGGGGGACTAGTGGGGCGCTCCTACAATGAGCAGTTCTTC.

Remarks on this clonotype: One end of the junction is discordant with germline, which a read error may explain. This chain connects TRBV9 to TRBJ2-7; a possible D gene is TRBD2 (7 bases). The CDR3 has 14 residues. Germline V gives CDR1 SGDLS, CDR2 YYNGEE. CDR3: CPSSVGGVVYEQYF. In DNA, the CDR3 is TGTCCCAGCAGCGTAGGGGGGGTGGTCTACGAGCAGTACTTC.

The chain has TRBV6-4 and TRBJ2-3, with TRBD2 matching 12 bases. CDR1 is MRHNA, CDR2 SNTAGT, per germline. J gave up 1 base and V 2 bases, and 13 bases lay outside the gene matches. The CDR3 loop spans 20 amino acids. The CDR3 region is CASSDPRTGLAGYGTDTQYF. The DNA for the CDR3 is TGTGCCAGCAGTGACCCCAGAACTGGACTAGCGGGATATGGCACAGATACGCAGTATTTT.

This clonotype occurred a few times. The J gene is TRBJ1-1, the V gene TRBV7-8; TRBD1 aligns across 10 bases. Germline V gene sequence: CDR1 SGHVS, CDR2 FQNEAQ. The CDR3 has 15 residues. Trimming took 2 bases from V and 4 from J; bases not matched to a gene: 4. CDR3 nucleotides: TGTGCCAGCAGCTTATTACGGACAGGGGGCACTGAAGCTTTCTTT. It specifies CASSLLRTGGTEAFF.

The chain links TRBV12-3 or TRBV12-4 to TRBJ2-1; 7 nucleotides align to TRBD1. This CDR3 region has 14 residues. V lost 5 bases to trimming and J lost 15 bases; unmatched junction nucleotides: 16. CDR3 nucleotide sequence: TGTGCCAGCAGTGAGGGGGCCTCCGTACTACAGACGTTCTTC. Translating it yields CASSEGASVLQTFF.

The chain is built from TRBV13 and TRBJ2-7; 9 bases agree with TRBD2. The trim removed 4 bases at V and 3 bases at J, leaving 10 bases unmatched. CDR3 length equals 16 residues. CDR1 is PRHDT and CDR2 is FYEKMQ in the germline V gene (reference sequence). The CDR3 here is CASSSAGSGRLYEQYF. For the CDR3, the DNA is TGTGCCAGCAGCTCGGCGGGTAGCGGGAGACTCTACGAGCAGTACTTC.

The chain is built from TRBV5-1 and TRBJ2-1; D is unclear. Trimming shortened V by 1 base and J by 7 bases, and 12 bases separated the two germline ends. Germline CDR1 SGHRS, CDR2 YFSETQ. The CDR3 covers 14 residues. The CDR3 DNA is TGCGCCAGCAGCTTGTGGTCTAGTAAAAATGAGCAGTTCTTC. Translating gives CASSLWSSKNEQFF.

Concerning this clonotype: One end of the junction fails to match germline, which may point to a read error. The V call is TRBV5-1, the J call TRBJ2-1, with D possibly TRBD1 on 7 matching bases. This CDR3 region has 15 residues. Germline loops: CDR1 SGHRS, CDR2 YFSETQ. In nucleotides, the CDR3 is TGCGCCAGCAGCGAACCAGGGGGGTCCTACAATAAGCAGTTCTTC. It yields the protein CASSEPGGSYNKQFF.

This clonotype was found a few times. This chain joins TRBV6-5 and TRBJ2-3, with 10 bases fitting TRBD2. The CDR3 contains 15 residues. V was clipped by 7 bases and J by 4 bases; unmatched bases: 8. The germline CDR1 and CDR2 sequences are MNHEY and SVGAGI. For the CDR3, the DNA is TGTGCCAGCACGAGTAGCGGGGGGACCCCAGATACGCAGTATTTT. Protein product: CASTSSGGTPDTQYF.

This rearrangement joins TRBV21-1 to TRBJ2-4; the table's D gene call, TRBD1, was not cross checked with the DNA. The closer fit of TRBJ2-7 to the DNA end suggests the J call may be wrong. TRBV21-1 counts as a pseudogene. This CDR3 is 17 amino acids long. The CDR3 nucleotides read TGTGCCAGCACCGAACCGGGACAGGGGATCAGCTCCTACGAGCAGTACTTC. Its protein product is CASTEPGQGISSYEQYF.

CDR3 sequence: CSVGRFGMNTEAFF. CDR3 nucleotides: TGCAGCGTAGGACGGTTCGGGATGAACACTGAAGCTTTCTTT. The chain couples TRBV29-1 to TRBJ1-1; no clear D gene. Trimming took 6 bases from V and 0 from J, leaving 14 bases between them. This CDR3 contains 14 residues. Germline assignment: CDR1 SQVTM and CDR2 ANQGSEA.

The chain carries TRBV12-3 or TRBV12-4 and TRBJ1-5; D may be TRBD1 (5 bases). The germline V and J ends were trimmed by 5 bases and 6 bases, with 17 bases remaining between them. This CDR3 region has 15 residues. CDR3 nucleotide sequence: TGTGCCAGCAGTGCCGGGACTGAAAGGGGTCAGCCCCAGCATTTT. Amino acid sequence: CASSAGTERGQPQHF.

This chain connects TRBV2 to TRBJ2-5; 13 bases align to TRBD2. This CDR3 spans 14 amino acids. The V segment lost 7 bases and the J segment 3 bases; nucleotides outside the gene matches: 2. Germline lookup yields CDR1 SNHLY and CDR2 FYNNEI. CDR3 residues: CASKGTSGEETQYF. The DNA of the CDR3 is TGTGCCAGCAAGGGGACTAGCGGGGAAGAGACCCAGTACTTC.

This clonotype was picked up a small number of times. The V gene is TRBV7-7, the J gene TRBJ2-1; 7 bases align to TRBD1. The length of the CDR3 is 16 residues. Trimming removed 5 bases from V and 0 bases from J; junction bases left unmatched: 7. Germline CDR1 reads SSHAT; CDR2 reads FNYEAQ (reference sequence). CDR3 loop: CASSPGQTSSYNEQFF. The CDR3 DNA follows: TGTGCCAGCAGCCCGGGACAGACGAGCTCCTACAATGAGCAGTTCTTC.

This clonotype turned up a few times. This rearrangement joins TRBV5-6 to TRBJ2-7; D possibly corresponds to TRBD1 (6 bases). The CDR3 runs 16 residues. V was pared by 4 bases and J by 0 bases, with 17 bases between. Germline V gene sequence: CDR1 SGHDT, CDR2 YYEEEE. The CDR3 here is CASSRSDRIHSYEQYF. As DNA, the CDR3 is TGTGCCAGCAGCCGATCCGACAGGATTCACTCCTACGAGCAGTACTTC.

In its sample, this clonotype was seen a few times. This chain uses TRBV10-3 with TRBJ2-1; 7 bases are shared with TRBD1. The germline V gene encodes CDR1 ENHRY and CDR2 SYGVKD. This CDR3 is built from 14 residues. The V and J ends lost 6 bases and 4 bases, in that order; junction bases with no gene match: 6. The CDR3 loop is CAIRGTEQYNEQFF. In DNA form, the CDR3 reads TGTGCCATCAGGGGGACAGAACAATACAATGAGCAGTTCTTC.

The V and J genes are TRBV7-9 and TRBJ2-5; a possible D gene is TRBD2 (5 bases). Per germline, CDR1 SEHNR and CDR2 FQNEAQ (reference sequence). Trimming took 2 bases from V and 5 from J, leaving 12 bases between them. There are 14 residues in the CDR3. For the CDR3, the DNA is TGTGCCAGCAGCTTACTAAGCGGACGGGAGACCCAGTACTTC. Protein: CASSLLSGRETQYF.

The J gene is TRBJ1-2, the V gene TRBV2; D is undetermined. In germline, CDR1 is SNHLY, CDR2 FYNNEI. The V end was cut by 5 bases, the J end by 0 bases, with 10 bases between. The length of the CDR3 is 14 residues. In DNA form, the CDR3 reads TGTGCCAGCAGTCCCTTATCCCCTAACTATGGCTACACCTTC. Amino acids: CASSPLSPNYGYTF.

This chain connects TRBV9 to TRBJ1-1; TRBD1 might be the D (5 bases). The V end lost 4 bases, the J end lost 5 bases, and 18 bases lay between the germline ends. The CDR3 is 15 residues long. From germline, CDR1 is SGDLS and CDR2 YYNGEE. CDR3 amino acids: CASSQGEWGRTEAFF. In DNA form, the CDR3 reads TGTGCCAGCAGCCAAGGGGAGTGGGGAAGGACTGAAGCTTTCTTT.